This T cell receptor (beta chain) was identified during a study of cytomegalovirus exposure and HLA in healthy donors (dated by TCRdb to the late 2010s). Broadly, across the study: According to an earlier analysis of a few hundred of the donors, 150 million to 200 million T cells yielded roughly 110 million unique TCR beta sequences and roughly 280 Gb of sequence data. An early release covering around 630 HLA-typed donors comprised roughly 300 gigabases of sequencing data and tens of millions of unique TCR sequences. Among the roughly 430 genotyped donors, approximately 77% belonged to the genetic ancestry cluster associated with self-reported Caucasian donors. The aim of the study was to test whether cataloging public T cell receptors could identify signatures of past pathogen exposure. Using immunosequencing, the study profiled T cell repertoires from about 610 subjects and related those repertoires to cytomegalovirus serostatus. Besides the first cohort of 500 to 700 subjects, a separate validation cohort made up of 90 to 150 different subjects was used. High-throughput TCR immunosequencing, statistical association of individual TCRs with disease status, and machine learning were combined to predict cytomegalovirus infection status. To study patterns of TCR occurrence, a later analysis re-analyzed previously published TCR beta repertoires from 666 donors and added high-resolution HLA genotyping. In the later analysis, no new phenotypic data were used to find candidate immune exposures; instead, reliance was placed on TCR beta sequences and their occurrence across donors. An earlier analysis of nearly 600 of the donors applied high-throughput TCR beta sequencing to assess whether each TCR beta V gene segment acted as functional or pseudogenic. Donor age, sex, ethnicity and CMV serostatus were compiled alongside the repertoire data. A later genetic analysis used genome-wide SNP genotypes for about 65% of the 666 donors, treating that subset as a discovery cohort. Every discovery cohort repertoire had been produced on one sequencing platform. HLA typing included class I and class II loci at four-digit resolution. Typing coverage differed by locus: A, B, C, DRB1 and DQB1 were typed in about 629-630 donors, DQA1 in roughly 500, DPA1 in approximately 600, and DPB1 in 400 to 490. Five DR-DQ haplotypes were treated as single units for association and clustering because of strong linkage in the cohort. Among 398 genotyped donors of the cohort, an average of approximately 250,000 unique TCR beta nucleotide sequences were sequenced per donor, around 20% of them non-productive.

Cut back by 0 bases and 5 bases, the V and J ends lie 11 bases apart. The CDR3 covers 15 residues, taking in both the cysteine and the phenylalanine. Only the CDR3 DNA stays, 45 bases, in frame from base 1. From the germline V gene, CDR1 is MNHEY and CDR2 is SVGAGI. The library was generated by the immunoSEQ multiplex PCR assay. The multiplex PCR relied on a mix of 60 forward primers for TCR Vbeta segments and 13 reverse primers for TCR Jbeta segments. The CDR3 region of rearranged TCR beta genes was amplified from genomic DNA by a multiplex PCR assay. Amplified TCR beta libraries were sequenced as 87-base-pair reads on the Illumina HiSeq System. In the source study's methods: Across the roughly 600 repertoires, a later analysis counted tens of millions of unique TCR beta chains, approximately 12 million of which were shared by at least two donors. To remove PCR and sequencing errors, raw reads were error-corrected and collapsed into unique sequences using a nearest-neighbor algorithm that merged closely related sequences. CDR3 sequences were aligned to IMGT reference sequences to assign V, D and J gene segments. For a sequence to be retained, a match of at least six nucleotides was required to both a V gene segment and a J gene segment. A rearrangement counted as productive if the CDR3 had no stop codons and remained in frame with V and J, and every other rearrangement counted as non-productive. Following IMGT convention, CDR3 was defined as the stretch from the second conserved V-encoded cysteine to the conserved J-encoded phenylalanine. The earlier analysis of some 580 of the donors excluded any sequence lacking an unambiguous match to a single V gene segment. In an earlier analysis of approximately 550 of the donors, V segments were called functional above 56.7% productive rearrangements and were called segregating when the between-donor standard deviation exceeded 5%. A statistical classification framework was developed to diagnose cytomegalovirus status using the catalog of TCR beta chain sequences. In a later analysis, V and J genes were assigned by comparing TCR nucleotide sequences against IMGT/GENE-DB human TR gene sequences. A later analysis assigned CDR3 sequences and most-parsimonious VDJ recombination scenarios with the TCRdist pipeline. A later analysis defined each TCR beta chain by its CDR3 amino acid sequence plus V-gene family, and excluded reads lacking a unique V-gene family. As a way to deal with suspected cross-contamination and a sequencing artifact, a later analysis dropped hundreds of nucleotide sequences that were highly shared and had low generation probability. In a later analysis, a clonal expansion index was calculated for each public chain from normalized within-repertoire ranks of inferred template counts. In a later analysis, generation probabilities were computed using a VDJ recombination model fitted to out-of-frame rearrangements, and the results were checked against IGoR. A later analysis scored TCR-TCR, TCR-HLA and TCR-CMV co-occurrence with hypergeometric tests, applying a repertoire-size bias correction to TCR pairs. In a later analysis, false discovery rates were estimated by permuting HLA or CMV assignments 20 times. In a later analysis, co-occurring TCRs were grouped using DBSCAN, with TCRdist sequence similarity added in when clustering inside HLA-allele-positive subsets. For co-occurrence clustering, repertoires with fewer than 30,000 or more than 120,000 public chains were excluded, along with roughly 5 repertoires with anomalous nucleotide sharing. TCRdb re-hosts the immuneACCESS table, in-frame sequences only. Its copies lack some clones; in the studies checked, an unresolved V gene accounts for under half of them, and the cause for the rest is not known. The V and J calls and clone size were taken over from that table, and D and trimming were inferred from the DNA. This sample lists approximately 140,000 clones; about 82% were detected once. Roughly 1.2% of the sample rests with the top ten.

A remark on this clone: Its antigen remains undetermined. Base qualities were left out, and no much larger clone turns up one base away.

Study-wide findings and limitations: Most CMV-associated TCR beta chains appeared to be HLA-restricted in a later analysis, and the HLA associations seemed to be driven largely by CMV exposure. Because counts were too low, about 18 rarely observed V segments, including chromosome 9 orphons, were excluded from the earlier analysis of 587 of the donors. Only TCR beta chains were sequenced in this cohort, and the absence of alpha or paired-chain data limited detectable features. The 87-base-pair reads could not distinguish some IMGT-functional V segments, including TRBV6-2 and TRBV6-3, so those segments were excluded. The study gave a list of some 150 TCR beta chains associated with cytomegalovirus. Because HLA typing was missing for some donors at each locus, association tests included only the typed subset. Linkage disequilibrium might explain the correlated functional status among segregating V segments, but an unknown experimental factor could not be excluded. A later genetic analysis associated a missense DCLRE1C variant with V-gene and J-gene trimming of TCR beta chains, and an independent cohort replicated the association. The presence/absence analyses assumed that sequencing depth was roughly uniform across donors, and that assumption may not be true. In a later genetic analysis, fewer N-insertions in productive TCRs were reported among donors in an Asian-associated ancestry cluster than the approximately 710-donor mean. In a later analysis, several top co-occurrence clusters were reported to appear linked to parvovirus B19, influenza, CMV and Epstein-Barr virus. A further reported finding was that TCR beta sequences accurately predicted the HLA-A and HLA-B alleles for most subjects in the first cohort. A group of highly shared sequence variants was considered likely to be a technical artifact of the sequencing pipeline. While some public TCRs were present in many individuals, most TCR sequences turned up only very rarely across donors. According to the authors, the approach could potentially be generalized to other disease states and immunological phenotypes. Compared with equally common non-associated chains, HLA-associated TCR beta chains in a later analysis were more clonally expanded and had lower generation probabilities. For the cohort, immune exposure information was limited to CMV serostatus. In an earlier analysis of 587 of the donors, most TCR beta V segments appeared in productive rearrangements about 87% or about 30% of the time, broadly matching IMGT annotations. At a false discovery rate of 0.05, a later analysis linked under 20,000 TCR beta sequences to specific HLA alleles. The classifier was reported to diagnose cytomegalovirus status with high specificity and sensitivity in both the original cohort and the validation cohort. In vitro tests confirmed that a few of the cytomegalovirus-associated TCR beta chains recognize cytomegalovirus antigens. Assigning TCR associations to individual alleles was difficult when HLA alleles, especially DR and DQ, strongly co-occurred. In a later analysis, the rate of TCR association differed among HLA loci, with DRB1 alleles having the most associated TCRs and HLA-C alleles having the fewest.

The cohort comprised more than 550 healthy bone marrow donors. At the time of sampling, every cohort member was nominally healthy, though immune exposures that went unrecorded were likely present. The donor was CMV seronegative and belonged to the group of 350 to 400 seronegative cohort members. Each donor provided a peripheral blood sample, and peripheral blood mononuclear cells were used for TCR beta sequencing. The Qiagen DNeasy Blood Extraction Kit was used to extract genomic DNA from the blood cell samples. The sample taken for sequencing was PBMCs. This TCR came from a boy aged 5 to 17 in good health and CMV-seronegative. The sequence is built from TRBV6-5 and TRBJ2-1; there is no confident call for the D gene. In nucleotide form, the sequence is TGTGCCAGCAGTTACTCGTTTGGGCCAGACAATGAGCAGTTCTTC. The resulting protein is CASSYSFGPDNEQFF.